A selection of T cell receptor beta chains follows, all from one sample in a study of blood T cell repertoires in COVID-19. Assay used: immunoSEQ multiplex PCR; TCRdb lists only in-frame clones, some missing. Of approximately 310,000 clones listed, less than 85% are singletons. The sample comprised PBMCs or T cells enriched from blood (not recorded which). The receptors originated from a woman aged 25 to 39 who had been exposed to COVID-19. CDR3s include the opening cysteine and the closing phenylalanine or tryptophan. The D gene is left open where the match is weak. Clone size is not always given. Where it is, it says once, few, many or a class for expanded clones.

j_call clone_size v_call d_call cdr3_nt cdr3_aa
TRBJ2-1 - TRBV7-8 - TGTGCCAGCAGCCCAAGGCCGGGGAATAATGAGCAGTTCTTC CASSPRPGNNEQFF
TRBJ1-1 - TRBV7-6 TRBD1 TGTGCCAGCAGCTTAGCCGGGACAGGTGCTTATGAAGCTTTCTTT CASSLAGTGAYEAFF
TRBJ2-1 - TRBV30 - TGTGCCTGGAGTAGGGGTAGACCTCTCTACAATGAGCAGTTCTTC CAWSRGRPLYNEQFF
TRBJ2-7 - TRBV7-3 - TGTGCCAGCAGCTTAGGCGGTAGATACGAGCAGTACTTC CASSLGGRYEQYF
TRBJ2-7 few TRBV7-2 - TGTGCCAGCAGCTTGGGCAGGGGAGAGCAGTACTTC CASSLGRGEQYF
TRBJ2-3 - TRBV30 - TGTGCCTGGAGCGCATCGACAGGATTAACAGATACGCAGTATTTT CAWSASTGLTDTQYF
TRBJ2-3 - TRBV10-3 TRBD2 TGTGCCATCAGTGATGGACTAGCACTTATGGATACGCAGTATTTT CAISDGLALMDTQYF
TRBJ2-2 - TRBV5-4 TRBD2 TGTGCCAGCAGCCAAACTAATAGCGGGAGGGCAAACACCGGGGAGCTGTTTTTT CASSQTNSGRANTGELFF
TRBJ1-5 many TRBV27 - TGTGCCAGCAGTTTAGGGGCAAGTCAGCCCCAGCATTTT CASSLGASQPQHF
TRBJ2-3 - TRBV21-1 - TGTGCCAGCAGCAAAGTAGGCAGCGAGATAACAGATACGCAGTATTTT CASSKVGSEITDTQYF
TRBJ2-1 few TRBV11-3 TRBD2 TGTGCCAGCAGCTTAGATTTCGGCGCGGGAGTTTCGAATGAGCAGTTCTTC CASSLDFGAGVSNEQFF
TRBJ1-2 few TRBV19 - TGTGCCAGTAGTCCCCCCAGACAGGAATGGGATGGCTACACCTTC CASSPPRQEWDGYTF
TRBJ1-1 - TRBV28 TRBD1 TGTGCCAGCAGTCAGTACGGCAGGGGGTTCACTGAAGCTTTCTTT CASSQYGRGFTEAFF
TRBJ2-1 - TRBV24-1 - TGTGCCACCAGTGATCCACGACTAGACCTAGGCTACAATGAGCAGTTCTTC CATSDPRLDLGYNEQFF
TRBJ2-7 few TRBV30 TRBD1 TGTGCCTGGAGTGCGACAGGGCACGAGCAGTACTTC CAWSATGHEQYF
TRBJ1-3 - TRBV28 - TGTGCCAGCAGGAAACAGGGCGGTGGAAACACCATATATTTT CASRKQGGGNTIYF
TRBJ2-7 - TRBV18 - TGTGCCAGCTCACCCCCTAGGCCATATTCCGCCCTCGAGCAGTACTTC CASSPPRPYSALEQYF
TRBJ2-1 - TRBV24-1 - TGTGCCACCACCCATACTTCGGACAGTTCCTACAATGAGCAGTTCTTC CATTHTSDSSYNEQFF
TRBJ1-3 - TRBV4-1 - TGCGCCAGCAGACCTACAGACTCTGGAAACACCATATATTTT CASRPTDSGNTIYF
TRBJ2-3 - TRBV18 - TGTGCCAGCTCATCGGTATCTAGCACAGATACGCAGTATTTT CASSSVSSTDTQYF
TRBJ1-3 once TRBV24-1 - TGTGCCACCAGTGATGCCGGGACTGGAAACACCATATATTTT CATSDAGTGNTIYF
TRBJ1-3 once TRBV9 - TGTGCCAGCAGCGTAGACACCGATTACTCTGGAAACACCATATATTTT CASSVDTDYSGNTIYF
TRBJ1-1 - TRBV2 - TGTGCCAGCAACGGGAACACTGAAGCTTTCTTT CASNGNTEAFF
TRBJ1-1 once TRBV6-2/TRBV6-3 - TGTGCCAGCAGTTACTTAACAGGCACTGAAGCTTTCTTT CASSYLTGTEAFF
TRBJ2-7 - TRBV4-3 TRBD2 TGCGCCAGCAGCCAAGATGGGGTAGGGAGGGGCGAGCAGTACTTC CASSQDGVGRGEQYF
TRBJ1-2 - TRBV24-1 TRBD1 TGTGCCACCGAGGCAGGGGGCGTAGGTGGCTACACCTTC CATEAGGVGGYTF
TRBJ2-1 - TRBV19 - TGTGCCAGTAAGAAATCCCCTGGGCTAGCCGGGAATGAGCAGTTCTTC CASKKSPGLAGNEQFF
TRBJ2-1 - TRBV21-1 - TGTGCCAGCAACCCGGGACAGGGCGATAGCGGGAGGGCCCGGGAGCAGTTCTTC CASNPGQGDSGRAREQFF
TRBJ2-5 once TRBV5-6 TRBD2 TGTGCCAGCAGCTTGCGGGGGGGTACCCAAGAGACCCAGTACTTC CASSLRGGTQETQYF
TRBJ2-3 - TRBV5-4 - TGTGCCAGCAGCTTGGCAGGTGGCACAGATACGCAGTATTTT CASSLAGGTDTQYF
TRBJ1-5 - TRBV6-4 - TGTGCCAGCAGTGAGACAGCCACCAATCAGCCCCAGCATTTT CASSETATNQPQHF
TRBJ1-2 - TRBV7-2 - TGTGCCAGCAGCCCTCAGTCCAACTATGGCTACACCTTC CASSPQSNYGYTF
TRBJ1-5 - TRBV6-6 - TGTGCCAGCAGTTACGACGAGGGGGTAGGCAATCAGCCCCAGCATTTT CASSYDEGVGNQPQHF
TRBJ1-2 - TRBV10-2 - TGCGCCAGCAGTGAGTCAGCTCAGGGTGGCTACACCTTC CASSESAQGGYTF
TRBJ1-1 - TRBV5-1 - TGCGCCAGCAGCTTGGACAGGGAAGCTTTCTTT CASSLDREAFF
TRBJ2-1 - TRBV24-1 - TGTGCCACCAGTGATTTGCGGGAGAGCTCCTACAATGAGCAGTTCTTC CATSDLRESSYNEQFF
TRBJ1-3 once TRBV28 - TGTGCCAGCAGCTCCGGACACTTCTCTGGAAACACCATATATTTT CASSSGHFSGNTIYF
TRBJ1-1 once TRBV5-1 - TGCGCCAGCAGCTTGGCCACGCAGACAGCAGAAGCTTTCTTT CASSLATQTAEAFF
TRBJ1-1 - TRBV5-6 - TGTGCCAGCAGCTTCAGGGGTCCCGGGCGGATGAACACTGAAGCTTTCTTT CASSFRGPGRMNTEAFF
TRBJ1-2 once TRBV18 - TGTGCCAGCTCACCACCGACGACAGGAGGAGACTATGGCTACACCTTC CASSPPTTGGDYGYTF
TRBJ1-5 - TRBV18 - TGTGCCAGCTCACCAGGGGCAGAGCTCAATCAGCCCCAGCATTTT CASSPGAELNQPQHF
TRBJ2-2 - TRBV10-3 - TGTGCCATCAGTGACAGGGGCGGCGGGGAGCTGTTTTTT CAISDRGGGELFF
TRBJ1-4 - TRBV30 - TGTGCCTGGAGTGCAGGATCTCAAAATGAAAAACTGTTTTTT CAWSAGSQNEKLFF
TRBJ1-5 - TRBV4-3 - TGCGCCAGCTCCCCCGGGGAAGGATCTCAGCCCCAGCATTTT CASSPGEGSQPQHF
TRBJ1-2 - TRBV28 TRBD1 TGTGCCTCCGGGACAGGGGACTATGGCTACACCTTC CASGTGDYGYTF
TRBJ1-5 - TRBV2 - TGTGCCAGCAGCGATACCACGGGGAGCAATCAGCCCCAGCATTTT CASSDTTGSNQPQHF
TRBJ2-3 - TRBV2 - TGTGCCAGCACAATAGCATATGCAGATACGCAGTATTTT CASTIAYADTQYF
TRBJ1-1 once TRBV5-4 - TGTGCCAGCAGCTCCGCTTATTCAGGGACTGAAGCTTTCTTT CASSSAYSGTEAFF
TRBJ1-6 few TRBV3-1/TRBV3-2 TRBD1 TGTGCCAGCAGCCACATGGACAGGGTAGGAGGTTCACCCCTCCACTTT CASSHMDRVGGSPLHF
TRBJ1-3 - TRBV6-6 - TGTGCCAGCAGTCGAGGGGGGGGACTCTCTGGAAACACCATATATTTT CASSRGGGLSGNTIYF
TRBJ1-2 - TRBV29-1 TRBD1 TGCAGCGTTGAAGAAGGTCGACAGGGGGTGGTCGGCTACACCTTC CSVEEGRQGVVGYTF
TRBJ2-1 few TRBV27 - TGTGCCAGCAGTTCTCGGAATGAGCAGTTCTTC CASSSRNEQFF
TRBJ1-2 - TRBV6-5 - TGTGCCAGCAGTTACTCTGTAAACTATGGCTACACCTTC CASSYSVNYGYTF
TRBJ2-1 many TRBV30 - TGTGCCTGGAGTCAATATGGCGGGAAACGCTACAATGAGCAGTTCTTC CAWSQYGGKRYNEQFF
TRBJ2-2 - TRBV7-9 TRBD1 TGTGCCAGCAGCCCGACAGGGGGCAACACCGGGGAGCTGTTTTTT CASSPTGGNTGELFF
TRBJ2-5 - TRBV13 - TGTGCCAGCTCCAATACCCTGGGGAGCGGGCAAGAGACCCAGTACTTC CASSNTLGSGQETQYF